This T cell receptor beta chain originates from a study of long-term antiretroviral therapy in people with HIV. The wider study: When the earliest samples were collected, ART was typically delayed until CD4 counts fell. Study outcomes and limitations: Post-ART samples showed increased diversity that remained below transplant donor control levels. CDR3 lengths in HIV samples spanned a narrower range than controls.

Regarding this clone: The antigen is unknown.

The germline V and J ends were trimmed by 0 bases and 0 bases, with 9 bases remaining between them. Germline V gives CDR1 SGHTA, CDR2 FQGNSA. The CDR3 spans 16 residues. Version v3.0 of the immunoSEQ assay was performed at survey level. Method: immunoSEQ multiplex PCR; TCRdb's copy keeps in-frame clones and lacks some. The data contain some 28,000 clones, roughly 94% of them singletons. V usage is TRBV7-2 and J usage is TRBJ1-3; D unresolved. The receptor's source is a man aged 45-60 years with HIV. This specimen was unsorted PBMCs, taken 5.3 years after starting antiretroviral therapy. The CDR3 DNA is TGTGCCAGCAGCTTAGCGAGGGTCCTCTCTGGAAACACCATATATTTT. This translates into CASSLARVLSGNTIYF.